This T cell receptor (beta chain) is from a study of T cells after yellow fever vaccination. J lost 6 bases, V lost 0 bases, and 9 bases had no gene match. CDR3 length equals 17 residues. Per germline, CDR1 SGHRS and CDR2 YFSETQ. In TCRdb, the 5' RACE reads were re-called with MiXCR into one record per CDR3 protein. This sample has about 350,000 distinct CDR3 sequences; over 3.5% occur once, and the top ten carry just under 25%. This sequence joins TRBV5-1 and TRBJ1-6; the match to TRBD1 covers 7 bases. This clonotype was obtained from a man aged 18 to 29 who received the YFV17D yellow fever vaccine. This specimen was PBMCs, taken 5 days after the yellow fever booster vaccination. The CDR3 DNA reads as TGCGCCAGCAGCTTGGAGGGACACTCAGGGGGTAATTCACCCCTCCACTTT. This sequence encodes CASSLEGHSGGNSPLHF. The variable domain in full, with the rest retrieved from reference TRBV5-1 and TRBJ1-6, is KAGVTQTPRYLIKTRGQQVTLSCSPISGHRSVSWYQQTPGQGLQFLFEYFSETQRNKGNFPGRFSGRQFSNSRSEMNVSTLELGDSALYLCASSLEGHSGGNSPLHFGNGTRLTVT.